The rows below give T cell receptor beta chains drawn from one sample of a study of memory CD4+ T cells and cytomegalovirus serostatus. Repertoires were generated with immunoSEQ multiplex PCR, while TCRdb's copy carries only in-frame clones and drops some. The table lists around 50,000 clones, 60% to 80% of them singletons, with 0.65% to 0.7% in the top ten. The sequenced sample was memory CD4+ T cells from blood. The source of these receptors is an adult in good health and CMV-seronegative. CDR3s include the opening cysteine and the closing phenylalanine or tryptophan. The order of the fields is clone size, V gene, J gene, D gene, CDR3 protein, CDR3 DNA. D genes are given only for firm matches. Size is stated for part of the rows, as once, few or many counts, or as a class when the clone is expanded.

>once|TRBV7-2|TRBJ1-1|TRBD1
CASSPGQGRTEAFF
TGTGCCAGCAGCCCGGGACAGGGGCGCACTGAAGCTTTCTTT
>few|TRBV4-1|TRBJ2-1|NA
CASSQEGLKRFF
TGCGCCAGCAGCCAAGAGGGCCTAAAGCGGTTCTTC
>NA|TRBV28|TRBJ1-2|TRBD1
CASGHRGHKNYGYTF
TGTGCCAGCGGACACAGGGGACATAAAAACTATGGCTACACCTTC
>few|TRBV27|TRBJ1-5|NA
CASSPRNRGASNQPQHF
TGTGCCAGCAGTCCACGAAATCGGGGCGCGAGCAATCAGCCCCAGCATTTT
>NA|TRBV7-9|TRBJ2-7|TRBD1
CASSFADRGGEQYF
TGTGCCAGCAGCTTTGCGGACAGGGGAGGGGAGCAGTACTTC
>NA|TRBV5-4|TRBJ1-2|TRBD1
CASSLKGQAYGYTF
TGTGCCAGCAGCTTGAAGGGACAGGCCTATGGCTACACCTTC
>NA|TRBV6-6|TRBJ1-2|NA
CASSYGSDYGYTF
TGTGCCAGCAGTTACGGCAGCGACTATGGCTACACCTTC
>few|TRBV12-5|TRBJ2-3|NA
CASGLPGGTDTQYF
TGTGCTAGTGGTTTGCCAGGGGGCACAGATACGCAGTATTTT
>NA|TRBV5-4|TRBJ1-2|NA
CASSLVDNPYGYTF
TGTGCCAGCAGCTTGGTCGATAATCCCTATGGCTACACCTTC
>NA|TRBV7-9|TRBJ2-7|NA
CVSSSIPSFEQYF
TGTGTCAGCAGCTCAATCCCTAGCTTCGAGCAGTACTTC
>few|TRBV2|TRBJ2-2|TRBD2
CASATSGRVGGELFF
TGTGCCAGCGCAACTAGCGGGAGAGTTGGCGGGGAGCTGTTTTTT
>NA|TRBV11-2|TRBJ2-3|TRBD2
CASSPASGGTDTQYF
TGTGCCAGCAGCCCTGCTTCGGGAGGGACAGATACGCAGTATTTT
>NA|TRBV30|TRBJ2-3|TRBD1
CAWSVGRTGSDTQYF
TGTGCCTGGAGTGTAGGCCGGACAGGGTCAGATACGCAGTATTTT
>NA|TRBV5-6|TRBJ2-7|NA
CASSLSGGALGQYF
TGTGCCAGCAGCCTGAGCGGTGGGGCTCTCGGGCAGTACTTC
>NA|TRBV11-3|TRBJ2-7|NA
CASSLAQGGSYEQYF
TGTGCCAGCAGCTTAGCACAGGGAGGCTCCTACGAGCAGTACTTC
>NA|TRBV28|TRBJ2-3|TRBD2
CASTPGLAGGDTQYF
TGTGCCAGCACTCCGGGACTAGCGGGAGGGGATACGCAGTATTTT
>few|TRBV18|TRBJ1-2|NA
CASSPPGTYDGYTF
TGTGCCAGCTCACCACCCGGGACCTACGATGGCTACACCTTC
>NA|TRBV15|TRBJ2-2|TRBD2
CATSGLAGFTGELFF
TGTGCCACCAGCGGACTAGCGGGATTCACCGGGGAGCTGTTTTTT
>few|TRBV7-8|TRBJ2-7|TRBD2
CASSFGTSGSYEQYF
TGTGCCAGCAGCTTCGGGACTAGCGGGAGCTACGAGCAGTACTTC
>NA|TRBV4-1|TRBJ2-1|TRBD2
CASSQGPTSGNEQFF
TGCGCCAGCAGCCAAGGCCCGACTAGCGGCAATGAGCAGTTCTTC
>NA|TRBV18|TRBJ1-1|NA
CASSPDGGGTEAFF
TGTGCCAGCTCACCGGACGGGGGGGGCACTGAAGCTTTCTTT
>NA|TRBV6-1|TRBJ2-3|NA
CASSERSRADTQYF
TGTGCCAGCAGTGAAAGGTCCCGGGCAGATACGCAGTATTTT
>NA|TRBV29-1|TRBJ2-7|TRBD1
CSVGGQAYEQYF
TGCAGCGTTGGGGGACAGGCCTACGAGCAGTACTTC
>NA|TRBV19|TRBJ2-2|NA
CASSRRGLNTGELFF
TGTGCCAGTAGCCGCCGGGGGTTAAACACCGGGGAGCTGTTTTTT
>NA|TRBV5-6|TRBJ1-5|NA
CASSLAVGQPQHF
TGTGCCAGCAGCTTGGCTGTTGGCCAGCCCCAGCATTTT
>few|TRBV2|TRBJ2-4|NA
CASSEARVYQYF
TGTGCCAGCAGTGAAGCGCGCGTCTATCAGTACTTC
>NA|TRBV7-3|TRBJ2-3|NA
CASSSPEGQFRPHNTQYF
TGTGCCAGCAGTTCCCCGGAGGGACAGTTCAGGCCCCACAATACGCAGTATTTT
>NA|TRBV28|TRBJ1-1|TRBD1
CASSANRGPIGAFF
TGTGCCAGCAGTGCGAACAGGGGGCCGATTGGCGCTTTCTTT
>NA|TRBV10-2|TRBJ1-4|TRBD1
CASSESKGARNEKLFF
TGCGCCAGCAGTGAGTCGAAGGGGGCCCGGAACGAAAAACTGTTTTTT
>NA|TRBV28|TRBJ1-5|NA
CASSEPVRVRNQPQHF
TGTGCCAGCAGCGAACCGGTCAGGGTACGCAATCAGCCCCAGCATTTT
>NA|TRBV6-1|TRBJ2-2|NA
CASSVQMNTGELFF
TGTGCCAGCAGTGTACAAATGAACACCGGGGAGCTGTTTTTT
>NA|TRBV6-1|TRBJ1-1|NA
CASSVLRGSTEAFF
TGTGCCAGCAGTGTACTTCGGGGAAGCACTGAAGCTTTCTTT
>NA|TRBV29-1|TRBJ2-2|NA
CSVAEGGITGELFF
TGCAGCGTTGCCGAAGGAGGGATCACCGGGGAGCTGTTTTTT
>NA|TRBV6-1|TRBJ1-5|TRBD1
CASSFQGAQPQHF
TGTGCCAGCAGTTTTCAGGGGGCGCAGCCCCAGCATTTT
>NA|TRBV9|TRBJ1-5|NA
CASSVGGVQPQHF
TGTGCCAGCAGCGTAGGGGGGGTTCAGCCCCAGCATTTT
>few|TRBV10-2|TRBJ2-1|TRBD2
CASGELAGNNEQFF
TGCGCCAGCGGCGAACTAGCGGGTAACAATGAGCAGTTCTTC
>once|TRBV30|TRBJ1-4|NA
CAWSVRGVDLALGGELFF
TGTGCCTGGAGTGTAAGGGGTGTCGACCTCGCGCTGGGCGGAGAACTGTTTTTT
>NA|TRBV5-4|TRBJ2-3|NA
CASSRDLGTDTQYF
TGTGCCAGCAGCCGGGACCTAGGCACAGATACGCAGTATTTT
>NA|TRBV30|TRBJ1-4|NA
CALEGGKLFF
TGTGCCTTGGAGGGGGGGAAACTGTTTTTT
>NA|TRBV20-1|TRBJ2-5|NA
CSASGSETQYF
TGCAGTGCTAGCGGGAGTGAGACCCAGTACTTC
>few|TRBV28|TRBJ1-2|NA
CASSSQYGYTF
TGTGCCAGCAGTTCTCAGTATGGCTACACCTTC
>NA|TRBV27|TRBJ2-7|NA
CASSLSDGYEQYF
TGTGCCAGCAGTTTATCGGACGGGTACGAGCAGTACTTC
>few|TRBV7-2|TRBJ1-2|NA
CASSLVVGEGYTF
TGTGCCAGCAGCTTAGTGGTAGGGGAAGGCTACACCTTC
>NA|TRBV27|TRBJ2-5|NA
CASTSTGRGRETQYF
TGTGCCAGCACCTCCACAGGTAGAGGGAGAGAGACCCAGTACTTC
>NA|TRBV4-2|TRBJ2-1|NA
CASSQGISDNEQFF
TGTGCCAGCAGCCAAGGAATTTCGGACAATGAGCAGTTCTTC
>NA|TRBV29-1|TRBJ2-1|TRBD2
CSAGEAGGSEQFF
TGCAGCGCCGGGGAAGCGGGAGGTAGTGAGCAGTTCTTC
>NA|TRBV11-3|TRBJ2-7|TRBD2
CASSLGSGLAGEQYF
TGTGCCAGCAGCTTAGGGTCGGGACTAGCGGGCGAGCAGTACTTC
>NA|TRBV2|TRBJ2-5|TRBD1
CASMHSRRTGRGETQYF
TGTGCCAGCATGCACTCCCGAAGGACAGGGCGAGGGGAGACCCAGTACTTC
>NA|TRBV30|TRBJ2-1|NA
CAWTPTTYNEQFF
TGTGCCTGGACCCCGACAACCTACAATGAGCAGTTCTTC